This is a list of T cell receptor beta chains from one sample in a study of cytomegalovirus exposure and HLA in healthy donors. Only in-frame clones appear in the TCRdb table, and some are missing; sequencing was by immunoSEQ multiplex PCR. The repertoire holds 200,000 to 300,000 clones, with less than 95% as singletons. The specimen was PBMCs. The receptors stem from a woman between 25 and 40 years old in good health and CMV-seronegative. The CDR3 runs from the conserved cysteine through the conserved F or W. A D gene is named only where the DNA matches it firmly. Clone size, where shown, is once, few, many, or a class for clones that have expanded.

v_gene	d_gene	abundance	j_gene	CDR3nt	CDR3aa
TRBV27	.	.	TRBJ2-7	TGTGCCAGCAGTGGGGTCGGGGCTAGCGTGTACGAGCAGTACTTC	CASSGVGASVYEQYF
TRBV6-1	.	.	TRBJ2-7	TGTGCCAGCAGTGGGAGGCAACCTCCGTTCTACGAGCAGTACTTC	CASSGRQPPFYEQYF
TRBV5-6	TRBD2	.	TRBJ2-7	TGTGCCAGCAGCTTAAGCGGGAACTCCTACGAGCAGTACTTC	CASSLSGNSYEQYF
TRBV29-1	.	.	TRBJ2-5	TGCAGCGCGGACAAGGGGGAAACGAGAGAGACCCAGTACTTC	CSADKGETRETQYF
TRBV5-6	TRBD1	.	TRBJ1-1	TGTGCCAGCAGCCTTAATCTGGGACAGATGAACACTGAAGCTTTCTTT	CASSLNLGQMNTEAFF
TRBV2	TRBD2	.	TRBJ2-1	TGTGCCGGGGGAGGGACCCGCCATGAGCAGTTCTTC	CAGGGTRHEQFF
TRBV18	.	once	TRBJ2-2	TGTGCCAGCTCACCACTAACTGCAGTGAACACCGGGGAGCTGTTTTTT	CASSPLTAVNTGELFF
TRBV27	.	.	TRBJ2-1	TGTGCCAGCAGTTTACGTTCCGGGCGTACTTCCTACAATGAGCAGTTCTTC	CASSLRSGRTSYNEQFF
TRBV7-6	.	.	TRBJ2-7	TGTGCCAGCAGCTTAGGGGCCAACAAAGGGGCATACGGCGGGGAGCAGTACTTC	CASSLGANKGAYGGEQYF
TRBV2	.	.	TRBJ2-1	TGTGCCAGCACCCGAGAGAGGACAGGTAGTCCGGGAGGAAGGGGCAATGAGCAGTTCTTC	CASTRERTGSPGGRGNEQFF
TRBV13	TRBD1	once	TRBJ2-7	TGTGCCAGCAGCTTAGCTTCCGGGACAGGGCTTGATTCCTACGAGCAGTACTTC	CASSLASGTGLDSYEQYF
TRBV28	.	once	TRBJ2-5	TGTGCCAGCAGTGACTACCAAGAGACCCAGTACTTC	CASSDYQETQYF
TRBV11-2	TRBD1	.	TRBJ1-2	TGTGCCAGCAGCTTAGATGAGGCAGGGGGGATTCTTCCGCAGTTGGGCTACACCTTC	CASSLDEAGGILPQLGYTF
TRBV27	.	.	TRBJ2-2	TGTGCCAGCAGCCGGGACGAAGGGAACACCGGGGAGCTGTTTTTT	CASSRDEGNTGELFF
TRBV15	TRBD2	.	TRBJ2-1	TGTGCCACCAGCACCGGGACTAGCGTTTACAATGAGCAGTTCTTC	CATSTGTSVYNEQFF
TRBV9	.	.	TRBJ1-4	TGTGCCAGCAGTCCATTACAGGGCCCTACAACTAATGAAAAACTGTTTTTT	CASSPLQGPTTNEKLFF
TRBV10-3	TRBD2	once	TRBJ2-1	TGTGCCACCGGGACTAGCGGGATTGTTGAGCAGTTCTTC	CATGTSGIVEQFF
TRBV2	.	.	TRBJ1-2	TGTGCCAGCATATTAACGGGGGCCCTAGGGGGCTATGGCTACACCTTC	CASILTGALGGYGYTF
TRBV18	.	.	TRBJ1-5	TGTGCCAGCTCACCCACAGGGATCGGCAATCAGCCCCAGCATTTT	CASSPTGIGNQPQHF
TRBV7-8	.	.	TRBJ2-6	TGTGCCAGCATGGGGGTCGCCGGGGCCAACGTCCTGACTTTC	CASMGVAGANVLTF
TRBV2	TRBD1	few	TRBJ2-1	TGTGCCAGCGCAGGACAGGGCCGGAATGAGCAGTTCTTC	CASAGQGRNEQFF
TRBV9	TRBD2	.	TRBJ2-7	TGTGCCAGCAGCGTAGACACGGGAGGGGCTTCCTACGAGCAGTACTTC	CASSVDTGGASYEQYF
TRBV5-5	TRBD2	.	TRBJ2-7	TGTGCCAGCAGCTCAACTACTAGCGGGACGACCTACGAGCAGTACTTC	CASSSTTSGTTYEQYF
TRBV28	TRBD1	.	TRBJ2-1	TGTGCGGGCGCGGGGACAGGGGTGTCGGATGAGCAGTTCTTC	CAGAGTGVSDEQFF
TRBV5-6	TRBD1	.	TRBJ2-5	TGTGCCAGCAGCAACAGGGGGCAGGAGACCCAGTACTTC	CASSNRGQETQYF
TRBV4-2	TRBD1	.	TRBJ2-4	TGTGCCAGCAGCCAAGACCACAGGGGGGCCAAAAACATTCAGTACTTC	CASSQDHRGAKNIQYF
TRBV14	.	many	TRBJ2-6	TGTGCCAGCAGCCAGGGCGGTTTCTCTGGGGCCAACGTCCTGACTTTC	CASSQGGFSGANVLTF
TRBV7-9	TRBD1	.	TRBJ2-4	TGTGCCAGCAGCACCTGGGACAGGGAGGGAAACATTCAGTACTTC	CASSTWDREGNIQYF
TRBV10-3	.	.	TRBJ2-7	TGTGCCATCAGTGAGTCGGCGGGGAACTACGAGCAGTACTTC	CAISESAGNYEQYF
TRBV7-3	TRBD1	few	TRBJ1-2	TGTGCCAGCAGCCGGGACAGGAGGGATGGCTACACCTTC	CASSRDRRDGYTF
TRBV18	TRBD1	.	TRBJ2-4	TGTGCCACCAAGGGGACAGGGGGCCCCTTAGCCAAAAACATTCAGTACTTC	CATKGTGGPLAKNIQYF
TRBV7-6	.	.	TRBJ2-7	TGTGCCAGCAGCTTATACCCCCTTTACGAGCAGTACTTC	CASSLYPLYEQYF
TRBV7-3	.	.	TRBJ2-1	TGTGCCAGCAGCTTAACGTTTACAAGCAATGAGCAGTTCTTC	CASSLTFTSNEQFF
TRBV5-1	TRBD1	.	TRBJ2-3	TGCGCCAGCAGCATCGACAGGGTACCAGATACGCAGTATTTT	CASSIDRVPDTQYF
TRBV20-1	.	.	TRBJ2-1	TGCAGTGCAGTTTGGGGCAATGAGCAGTTCTTC	CSAVWGNEQFF
TRBV4-3	TRBD2	.	TRBJ2-7	TGCGCCAGCAGGCCCTCGGCTAGCGGTCCCTACGAGCAGTACTTC	CASRPSASGPYEQYF
TRBV6-4	TRBD2	once	TRBJ2-1	TGTGCCAGCAGCCGGGACTATACTAATGAGCAGTTCTTC	CASSRDYTNEQFF
TRBV27	.	.	TRBJ2-7	TGTGCCAGCAGTTCGGGACCGACCCTGGGCTACGAGCAGTACTTC	CASSSGPTLGYEQYF
TRBV6-1	.	once	TRBJ1-3	TGTGCCAGCCGAATGTTCTCTGGAAACACCATATATTTT	CASRMFSGNTIYF
TRBV27	.	.	TRBJ2-1	TGTGCCAGCACCAAATACGTTACAGATTACAATGAGCAGTTCTTC	CASTKYVTDYNEQFF
TRBV5-1	.	.	TRBJ1-1	TGCGCCAGCAGCTTGGGGCCAGGGTTGAACACTGAAGCTTTCTTT	CASSLGPGLNTEAFF
TRBV27	.	once	TRBJ2-2	TGTGCCAGCAGTTCCCAAGGGGCCGGGGAGCTGTTTTTT	CASSSQGAGELFF
TRBV9	.	.	TRBJ2-2	TGTGCCAGCACCAACACCGGGGAGCTGTTTTTT	CASTNTGELFF
TRBV11-2	.	.	TRBJ2-7	TGTGCCAGCAGCTTAGCGGACGGGAGCTCCTACGAGCAGTACTTC	CASSLADGSSYEQYF
TRBV19	.	once	TRBJ2-1	TGTGCCAGTAGTATAATATCCGGGACTTACTCCTACAATGAGCAGTTCTTC	CASSIISGTYSYNEQFF
TRBV14	.	once	TRBJ2-3	TGTGCCAGCAGCCGACTAGAGGTCACAGATACGCAGTATTTT	CASSRLEVTDTQYF
TRBV11-1	TRBD1	.	TRBJ2-7	TGTGCCAGCAGCTTACGGACAGGGGGCGCGTCCGAGCAGTACTTC	CASSLRTGGASEQYF
TRBV6-5	.	once	TRBJ1-1	TGTGCCAGCAGTTACGGGGGAGCCAGAGTGACTGAAGCTTTCTTT	CASSYGGARVTEAFF
TRBV28	TRBD2	.	TRBJ2-7	TGTGCCAGCAGTTTAACCCTCGTGCTAGCGGGAGGGGGGACCTACGAGCAGTACTTC	CASSLTLVLAGGGTYEQYF
TRBV28	.	.	TRBJ2-7	TGTGCCAGCAGTTTTAGCTGGCGGATTTACGAGCAGTACTTC	CASSFSWRIYEQYF
TRBV7-2	.	.	TRBJ1-3	TGTGCCAGCAGCTTAGACCACAGTTGGTCTGGAAACACCATATATTTT	CASSLDHSWSGNTIYF
TRBV7-2	.	.	TRBJ2-5	TGTGCCAGCACCCTCCGTGGTAAAGAGACCCAGTACTTC	CASTLRGKETQYF
TRBV27	TRBD2	.	TRBJ2-1	TGTGCCAGCAACACTGTACTAGCGGGGACCTTAGATGAGCAGTTCTTC	CASNTVLAGTLDEQFF
TRBV9	TRBD2	.	TRBJ2-7	TGTGCCAGCAGCGTCGGGACTAGCGGGAGCTACGAGCAGTACTTC	CASSVGTSGSYEQYF